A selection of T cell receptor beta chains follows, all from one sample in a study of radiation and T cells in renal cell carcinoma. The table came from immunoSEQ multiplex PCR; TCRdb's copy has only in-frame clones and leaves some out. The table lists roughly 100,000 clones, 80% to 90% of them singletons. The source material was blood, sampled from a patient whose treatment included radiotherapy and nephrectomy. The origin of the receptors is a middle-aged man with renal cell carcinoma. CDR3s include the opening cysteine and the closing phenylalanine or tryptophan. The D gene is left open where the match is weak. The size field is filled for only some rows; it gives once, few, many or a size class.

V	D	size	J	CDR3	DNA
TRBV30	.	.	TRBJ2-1	CAWTRVSYNEQFF	TGTGCCTGGACCAGGGTCTCCTACAATGAGCAGTTCTTC
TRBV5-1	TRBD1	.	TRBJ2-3	CASSQSTGASDTQYF	TGCGCCAGCAGCCAATCGACAGGGGCTTCAGATACGCAGTATTTT
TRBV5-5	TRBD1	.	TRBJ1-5	CASSTRASQGGQPQHF	TGTGCCAGCAGCACTCGGGCCAGTCAGGGGGGGCAGCCCCAGCATTTT
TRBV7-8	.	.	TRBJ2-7	CASSLSAGTNYEQYF	TGTGCCAGCAGCTTATCGGCGGGAACCAACTACGAGCAGTACTTC
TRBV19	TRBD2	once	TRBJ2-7	CASSSFLAGDGYEQYF	TGTGCCAGTAGTAGCTTCCTAGCGGGAGATGGGTACGAGCAGTACTTC
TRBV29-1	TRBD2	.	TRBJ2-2	CSAAGVAGGPGTGELFF	TGCAGCGCCGCCGGGGTAGCGGGAGGGCCAGGTACCGGGGAGCTGTTTTTT
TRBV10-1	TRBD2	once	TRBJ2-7	CASSEYAGAPGWGEQYF	TGCGCCAGCAGTGAGTATGCGGGAGCCCCAGGATGGGGCGAGCAGTACTTC
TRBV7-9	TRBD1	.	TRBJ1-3	CASSKTGDGNTIYF	TGTGCCAGCAGCAAGACAGGGGATGGAAACACCATATATTTT
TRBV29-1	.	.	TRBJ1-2	CSVWPGQISNYGYTF	TGCAGCGTTTGGCCGGGACAAATATCTAACTATGGCTACACCTTC
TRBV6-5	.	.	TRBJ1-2	CASSSVGGYTF	TGTGCCAGCAGTTCGGTTGGCGGCTACACCTTC
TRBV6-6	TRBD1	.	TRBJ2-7	CASRSPDRGNEQYF	TGTGCCAGCAGAAGTCCGGACAGGGGGAACGAGCAGTACTTC
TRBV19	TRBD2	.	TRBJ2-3	CASRPPGTSGGTDTQYF	TGTGCCAGTAGACCACCCGGGACTAGCGGGGGCACAGATACGCAGTATTTT
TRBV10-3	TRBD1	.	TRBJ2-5	CAIRRGQDQETQYF	TGTGCCATACGGCGGGGACAGGACCAAGAGACCCAGTACTTC
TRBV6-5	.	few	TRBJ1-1	CASRTHGTNTEAFF	TGTGCCAGCAGGACACACGGGACAAATACAGAAGCTTTCTTT
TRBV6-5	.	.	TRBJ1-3	CASSYSTRAPGNTIYF	TGTGCCAGCAGTTACTCGACGAGGGCACCTGGAAACACCATATATTTT
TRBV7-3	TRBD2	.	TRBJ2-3	CASSPQGGGRAGEDTQYF	TGTGCCAGCAGCCCTCAGGGAGGCGGGAGGGCCGGGGAAGATACGCAGTATTTT
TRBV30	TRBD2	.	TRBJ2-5	CAWSGKSSGRQETQYF	TGTGCCTGGAGCGGTAAATCTAGCGGGAGACAAGAGACCCAGTACTTC
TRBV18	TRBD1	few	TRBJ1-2	CASSPGQGDYGYTF	TGTGCCAGCTCACCAGGTCAGGGGGACTATGGCTACACCTTC
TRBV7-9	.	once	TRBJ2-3	CASSPPRLGYEYTDTQYF	TGTGCCAGCAGCCCTCCTCGACTAGGCTATGAATACACAGATACGCAGTATTTT
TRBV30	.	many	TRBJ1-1	CAWSVSWRVGEAFF	TGTGCCTGGAGTGTATCATGGAGGGTTGGTGAAGCTTTCTTT
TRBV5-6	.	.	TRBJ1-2	CASSLPGRNYGYTF	TGTGCCAGCAGCTTGCCAGGGAGAAACTATGGCTACACCTTC
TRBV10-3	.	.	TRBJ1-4	CAISESPTTNEKLFF	TGTGCCATCAGTGAGAGTCCCACAACTAATGAAAAACTGTTTTTT
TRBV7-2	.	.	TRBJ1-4	CASSFGTATNEKLFF	TGTGCCAGCAGCTTTGGGACGGCAACTAATGAAAAACTGTTTTTT
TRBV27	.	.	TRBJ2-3	CASSFPGFADTQYF	TGTGCCAGCAGTTTTCCAGGGTTCGCAGATACGCAGTATTTT
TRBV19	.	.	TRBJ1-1	CATRKTVNTEAFF	TGTGCCACCAGGAAGACAGTGAACACTGAAGCTTTCTTT
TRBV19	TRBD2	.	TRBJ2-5	CASSTAGRITLKTQYF	TGTGCCAGTAGTACCGCCGGGAGGATCACCCTAAAGACCCAGTACTTC
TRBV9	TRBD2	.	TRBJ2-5	CASSPGLAGVETQYF	TGTGCCAGCAGCCCGGGACTAGCGGGAGTAGAGACCCAGTACTTC
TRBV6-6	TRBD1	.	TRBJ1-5	CASSSGQGTDQPQHF	TGTGCCAGCAGTTCGGGACAGGGGACAGATCAGCCCCAGCATTTT